This is a list of T cell receptor beta chains from one sample in a study of identical twins. MiXCR, run by TCRdb on the 5' RACE reads, gives a single entry per CDR3 protein. The table lists some 440,000 distinct CDR3 sequences, around 24% of them singletons, with about 2.9% in the top ten. The same data also contributed to another study, on T cells expressing NK-cell markers.

The sample comprised CD4+ T cells sorted from blood. These receptors were collected from a woman younger than 30 in good health. Each CDR3 is given without its conserved first and last residue.

J	V	CDR3
TRBJ1-5	TRBV20-1	SAREVRGVDQPQH
TRBJ2-1	TRBV12-3/TRBV12-4	ASSPIATSETNEQF
TRBJ2-3	TRBV9	ASSVVSSTDTQY
TRBJ2-5	TRBV11-2	ASSLDLETQY
TRBJ2-7	TRBV7-2	ASSLVWTASYEQY
TRBJ2-7	TRBV5-1	ASSLAGAGYEQY
TRBJ1-1	TRBV24-1	ATSPGHPWGNTEAF
TRBJ2-1	TRBV20-1	SARHPGLGDNEQF
TRBJ2-3	TRBV12-3/TRBV12-4	ASRLPLEGTDTQY
TRBJ2-7	TRBV27	ASSSVSGTDSYEQY
TRBJ2-3	TRBV12-3/TRBV12-4	ASRPGPRVFTDTQY
TRBJ1-2	TRBV6-6	ASSRQLNYGYT
TRBJ2-3	TRBV12-3/TRBV12-4	ASSRSASTDTQY
TRBJ2-3	TRBV7-6	ASTLLAGGRVGTDTQY
TRBJ2-7	TRBV7-2	ASSLVAGGRTYEQY
TRBJ2-1	TRBV12-3/TRBV12-4	ASSSRPGGFTYNEQF